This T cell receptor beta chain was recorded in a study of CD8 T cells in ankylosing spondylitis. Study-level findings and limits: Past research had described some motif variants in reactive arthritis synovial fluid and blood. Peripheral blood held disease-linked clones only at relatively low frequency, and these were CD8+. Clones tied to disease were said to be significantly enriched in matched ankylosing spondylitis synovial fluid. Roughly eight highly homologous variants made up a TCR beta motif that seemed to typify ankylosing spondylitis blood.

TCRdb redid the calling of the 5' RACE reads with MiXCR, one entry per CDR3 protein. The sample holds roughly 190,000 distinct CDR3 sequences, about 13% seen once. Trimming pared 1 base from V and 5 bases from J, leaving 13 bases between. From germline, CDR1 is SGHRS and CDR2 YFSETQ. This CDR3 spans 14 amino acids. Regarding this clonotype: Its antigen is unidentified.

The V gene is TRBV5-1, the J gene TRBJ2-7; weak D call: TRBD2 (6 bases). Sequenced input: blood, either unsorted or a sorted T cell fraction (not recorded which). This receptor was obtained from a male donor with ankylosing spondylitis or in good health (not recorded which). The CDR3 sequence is CASSLRRVEDEQYF. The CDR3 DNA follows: TGCGCCAGCAGCTTGAGGAGGGTAGAGGACGAGCAGTACTTC.